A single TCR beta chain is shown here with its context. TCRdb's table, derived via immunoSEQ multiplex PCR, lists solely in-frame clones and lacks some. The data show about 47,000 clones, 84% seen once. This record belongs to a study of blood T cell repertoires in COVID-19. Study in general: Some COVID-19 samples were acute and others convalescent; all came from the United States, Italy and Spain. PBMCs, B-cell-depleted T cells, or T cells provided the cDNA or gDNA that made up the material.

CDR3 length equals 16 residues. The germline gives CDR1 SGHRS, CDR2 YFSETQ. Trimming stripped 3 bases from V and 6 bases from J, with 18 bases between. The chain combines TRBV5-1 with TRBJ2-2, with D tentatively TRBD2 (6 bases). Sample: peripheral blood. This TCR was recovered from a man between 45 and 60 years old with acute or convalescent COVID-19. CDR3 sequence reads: CASSSGDLVGPGELFF. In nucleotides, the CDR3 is TGCGCCAGCAGCTCGGGGGACCTGGTGGGACCCGGGGAGCTGTTTTTT.